This T cell receptor (beta chain) was captured in a study of blood T cell repertoires in COVID-19. Study-level information: The United States, Italy and Spain supplied acute and convalescent COVID-19 samples. PBMCs, B-cell-depleted T cells, or T cells were the source of the cDNA or gDNA that made up the material.

How the authors handled the data: Reference gene primers were amplified, and this amplification served to estimate nucleated cell counts. The repertoire was sequenced with immunoSEQ multiplex PCR; TCRdb's copy has only in-frame clones and lacks some. V and J calls plus clone size are reproduced from that table; the DNA served to infer D and trimming. The data show over 75,000 clones, around 82% seen once. V lost 5 bases and J lost 3; bases outside the gene matches: 9. The CDR3 runs to 15 residues. Germline CDR1 is LNHDA and CDR2 is SQIVND (reference sequence). Sequencing used peripheral blood. This TCR derives from a man aged 50 or older who had recovered from COVID-19. The J gene is TRBJ1-2, the V gene TRBV19; 7 bases are shared with TRBD1. CDR3 DNA: TGTGCCAGTAGTCCATGGCAGGGGGATCACTATGGCTACACCTTC. Its translation: CASSPWQGDHYGYTF.